This T cell receptor (beta chain) was recovered during a study of cytomegalovirus exposure and HLA in healthy donors. PCR used 60 Vbeta primers and 13 Jbeta primers. Sequenced by immunoSEQ multiplex PCR; TCRdb stores in-frame clones only, minus some. Altogether more than 140,000 clones are present, around 65% being singletons, with the ten largest covering 2.5% to 3.5%. Germline CDR1 reads SGHTA; CDR2 reads FQGNSA. V gave up 5 bases and J gave up 8 bases, with 10 bases separating them. This CDR3 has 12 residues. This TCR derives from a woman aged 25 to 39 in good health and CMV-seropositive. The V and J genes are TRBV7-2 and TRBJ1-3; no reliable D call. The sequenced sample consisted of PBMCs. CDR3 in DNA: TGTGCCAGCAGCCCTGACATTTACACCATATATTTT. Translated, it gives CASSPDIYTIYF.